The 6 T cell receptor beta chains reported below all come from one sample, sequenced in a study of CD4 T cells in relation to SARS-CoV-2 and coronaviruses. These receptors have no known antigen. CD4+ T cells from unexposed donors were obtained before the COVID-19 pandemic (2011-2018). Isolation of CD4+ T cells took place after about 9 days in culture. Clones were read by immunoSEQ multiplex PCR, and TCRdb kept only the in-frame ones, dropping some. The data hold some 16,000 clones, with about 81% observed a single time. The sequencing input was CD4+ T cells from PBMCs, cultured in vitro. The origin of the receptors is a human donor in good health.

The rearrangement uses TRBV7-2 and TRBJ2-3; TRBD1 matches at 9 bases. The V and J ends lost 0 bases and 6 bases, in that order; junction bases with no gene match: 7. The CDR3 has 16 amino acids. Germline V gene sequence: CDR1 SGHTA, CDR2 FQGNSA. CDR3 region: CASSLALGQGSDTQYF. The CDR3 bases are TGTGCCAGCAGCTTAGCACTCGGACAGGGGTCTGATACGCAGTATTTT.

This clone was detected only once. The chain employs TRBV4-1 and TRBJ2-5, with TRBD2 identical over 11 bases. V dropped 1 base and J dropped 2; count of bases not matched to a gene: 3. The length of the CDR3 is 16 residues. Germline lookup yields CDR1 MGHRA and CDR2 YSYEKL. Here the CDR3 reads CASSQGPSGGQETQYF. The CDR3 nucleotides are TGCGCCAGCAGCCAAGGCCCTAGCGGGGGGCAAGAGACCCAGTACTTC.

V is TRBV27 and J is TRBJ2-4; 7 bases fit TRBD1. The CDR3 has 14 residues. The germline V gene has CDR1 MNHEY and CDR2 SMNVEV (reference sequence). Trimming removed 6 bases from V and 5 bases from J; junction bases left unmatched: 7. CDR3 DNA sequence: TGTGCCAGCAGCGAGGGACAGACCCAAAACATTCAGTACTTC. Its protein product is CASSEGQTQNIQYF.

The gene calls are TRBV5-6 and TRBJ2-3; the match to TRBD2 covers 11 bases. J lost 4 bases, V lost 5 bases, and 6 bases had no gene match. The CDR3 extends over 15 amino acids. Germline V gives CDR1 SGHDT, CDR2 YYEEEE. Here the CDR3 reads CASRRSGRAADTQYF. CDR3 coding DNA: TGTGCCAGCAGACGTAGCGGGAGGGCCGCAGATACGCAGTATTTT. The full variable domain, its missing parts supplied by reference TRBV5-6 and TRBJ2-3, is DAGVTQSPTHLIKTRGQQVTLRCSPKSGHDTVSWYQQALGQGPQFIFQYYEEEERQRGNFPDRFSGHQFPNYSSELNVNALLLGDSALYLCASRRSGRAADTQYFGPGTRLTVL.

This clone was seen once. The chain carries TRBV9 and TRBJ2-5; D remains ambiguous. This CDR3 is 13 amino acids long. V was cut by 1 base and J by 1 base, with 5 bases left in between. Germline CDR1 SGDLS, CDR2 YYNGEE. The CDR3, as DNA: TGTGCCAGCAGCGTAAACACCCAAGAGACCCAGTACTTC. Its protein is CASSVNTQETQYF.

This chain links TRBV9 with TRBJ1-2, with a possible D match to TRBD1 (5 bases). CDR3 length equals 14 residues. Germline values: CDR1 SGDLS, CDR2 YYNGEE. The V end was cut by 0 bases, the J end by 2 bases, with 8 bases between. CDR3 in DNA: TGTGCCAGCAGCGTAGCCCCAGGGAACTATGGCTACACCTTC. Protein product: CASSVAPGNYGYTF.